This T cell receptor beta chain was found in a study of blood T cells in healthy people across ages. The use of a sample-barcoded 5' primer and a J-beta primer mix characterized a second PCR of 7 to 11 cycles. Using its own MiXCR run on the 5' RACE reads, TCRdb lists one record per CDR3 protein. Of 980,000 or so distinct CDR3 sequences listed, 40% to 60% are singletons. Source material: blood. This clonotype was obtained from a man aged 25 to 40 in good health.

The CDR3 DNA follows: TGCAGCGTTCGGGAGGGCCTTGGCGAGCAGTACTTC. Its translation is CSVREGLGEQYF. The rearrangement uses TRBV29-1 and TRBJ2-5, with 8 bases fitting TRBD2. The DNA end lines up better with TRBJ2-7; the J call may be wrong. This CDR3 comprises 12 residues. In germline, CDR1 is SQVTM, CDR2 ANQGSEA.